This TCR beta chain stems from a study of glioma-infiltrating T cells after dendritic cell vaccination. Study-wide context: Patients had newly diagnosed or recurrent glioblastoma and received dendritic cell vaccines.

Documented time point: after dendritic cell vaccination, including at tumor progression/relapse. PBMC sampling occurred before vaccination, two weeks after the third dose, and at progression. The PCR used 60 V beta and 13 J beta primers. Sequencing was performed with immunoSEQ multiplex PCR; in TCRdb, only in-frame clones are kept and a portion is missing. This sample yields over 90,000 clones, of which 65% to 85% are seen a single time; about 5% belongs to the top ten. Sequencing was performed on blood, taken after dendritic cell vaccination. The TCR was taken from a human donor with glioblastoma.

CDR3 region: CASSPDRVGAGELFF. The CDR3 nucleotides read TGTGCCAGCAGTCCGGACAGGGTCGGGGCTGGGGAGCTGTTTTTT. The J gene is TRBJ2-2, the V gene TRBV2; TRBD1 matches at 8 bases. Germline assignment: CDR1 SNHLY and CDR2 FYNNEI. CDR3 length: 15 amino acids. V was clipped by 5 bases and J by 8 bases; unmatched bases: 10.